A single sample gave rise to the 4 T cell receptor beta chains below, sequenced in a study of cytomegalovirus exposure and HLA in healthy donors (dated by TCRdb to about 2017). Libraries were constructed by the immunoSEQ multiplex PCR assay. A mixture of 60 forward primers for TCR Vbeta segments and 13 reverse primers for TCR Jbeta segments was used in the multiplex PCR. TCRdb stores this immuneACCESS table with in-frame sequences only. Part of the clones is absent; in the studies checked, under half of the shortfall reflects unresolved V genes, and no reason is known for the rest. Within this sample are around 100,000 clones, with 75% to 85% of them counted one time only. The ten largest clones add up to around 10% of the sample. Sample: PBMCs. Receptors were obtained from a woman younger than 35 in good health and CMV-seropositive.

This clone came up once. The V call is TRBV7-2, the J call TRBJ2-7, with D maybe TRBD1 (6 bases). Germline CDR1 SGHTA, CDR2 FQGNSA. CDR3 length: 16 amino acids. V lost 5 bases to trimming and J lost 2 bases, with 19 bases between them. CDR3 loop: CASSPGQSLFTYEQYF. The CDR3 DNA sequence: TGTGCCAGCAGCCCAGGACAGTCCCTCTTTACCTACGAGCAGTACTTC.

The rearrangement joins TRBV28 to TRBJ2-5, with 13 bases that match TRBD2. CDR1 is MDHEN, CDR2 SYDVKM, per germline. Trimming took 3 bases from V and 0 from J; bases not matched to a gene: 4. The CDR3 totals 17 residues. Here the CDR3 DNA reads TGTGCCAGCAGTTTCGAGACTAGCGGGAGGTACCAAGAGACCCAGTACTTC. Amino acid sequence: CASSFETSGRYQETQYF.

This clone came up a few times. The V gene is TRBV19, the J gene TRBJ1-5; D is unresolved. The CDR3 runs to 15 residues. V shed 3 bases and J shed 0 bases, with 9 bases lying between them. The germline gives CDR1 LNHDA, CDR2 SQIVND (reference sequence). The CDR3 DNA sequence: TGTGCCAGTAGTATGTGGGCTAATAGCAATCAGCCCCAGCATTTT. This codes for CASSMWANSNQPQHF.

V is TRBV9 and J is TRBJ2-5; 7 bases line up with TRBD2. The CDR3 covers 14 residues. From germline, CDR1 is SGDLS and CDR2 YYNGEE. V shed 3 bases and J 2 bases; nucleotides not matched to a gene: 4. This chain's CDR3 is CASSGRTSQETQYF. In DNA form, the CDR3 reads TGTGCCAGCAGCGGGAGGACTAGTCAAGAGACCCAGTACTTC.